This T cell receptor beta chain derives from a study of CD8 T cells in ankylosing spondylitis. One entry per CDR3 protein, called by TCRdb with MiXCR from the 5' RACE reads. The sample has a few hundred thousand distinct CDR3 sequences, about 22% seen once. In the case of this clonotype: Its antigen is currently unknown.

Study conclusions and caveats: What appeared characteristic of ankylosing spondylitis blood was a TCR beta motif of eight highly homologous variants. Reports of some motif variants in reactive arthritis synovial fluid and blood predate this one.

Germline lookup yields CDR1 SGHRS and CDR2 YFSETQ. Trimming at V came to 1 base and at J to 4 bases, leaving 2 bases not matched to a gene. The CDR3 sequence is 16 residues long. The origin of this receptor is a male donor with ankylosing spondylitis. Sequencing was done on a sample of blood, either unsorted or a sorted T cell fraction (not recorded which). The chain carries TRBV5-1 and TRBJ2-1, with 13 positions matching TRBD2. CDR3 bases: TGCGCCAGCAGCTTGACTAGCGGGAGGGCATACAATGAGCAGTTCTTC. As protein: CASSLTSGRAYNEQFF.